Below, 21 T cell receptor beta chains from the same sample are listed, as sequenced in a study of CD8+CD57+ T cells in acquired aplastic anemia. Genomic DNA acted as the template from which TCR beta VDJ combination and CDR3 sequence profiling were carried out. TCRdb passed the reads through MiXCR, listing each CDR3 protein once. The table shows roughly 180,000 distinct CDR3 sequences, with 45% to 50% occurring only once. The sample taken for sequencing was sorted CD4+, CD8+, or CD8+CD57+ T cells (not recorded which) from PBMCs. Source of these receptors: a human donor in good health.

In its sample, this clonotype was seen many times. The chain is built from TRBV20-1 and TRBJ1-6; tentative D call: TRBD1 (5 bases). Trimming cost V 1 base and J 5 bases, with 15 bases left between them. This CDR3 comprises 16 residues. Germline CDR1 and CDR2: DFQATT and SNEGSKA (reference sequence). CDR3 sequence (DNA): TGCAGTGCTAGAGCCAGTGGCAGGGTGGATAATTCACCCCTCCACTTT. It is translated as CSARASGRVDNSPLHF.

Of note for this clonotype: One end of the junction is discordant with germline, which a read error may explain. The chain has TRBV5-1 and TRBJ1-5, with 9 nucleotides matching TRBD1. Germline CDR1 is SGHRS and CDR2 is YFSETQ. This CDR3 is 17 amino acids long. The CDR3 sequence is CTSSPGTGPVGNQPQHF. Written as DNA, the CDR3 is TGCACCAGCAGCCCCGGGACAGGGCCAGTGGGCAATCAGCCCCAGCATTTT.

This clonotype was recorded at least ten times. V is TRBV5-1 and J is TRBJ2-1, with 9 nucleotides matching TRBD1. CDR1 SGHRS and CDR2 YFSETQ come from the germline V gene. After removal of 5 bases from V and 7 bases from J, the junction contained 10 bases not matched to a gene. There are 15 residues in the CDR3. The CDR3 bases are TGCGCCAGCAGTTCGGGGACAGGGAGGAGGAATGAGCAGTTCTTC. This codes for CASSSGTGRRNEQFF. Filled out from reference TRBV5-1 and TRBJ2-1, the complete variable domain reads KAGVTQTPRYLIKTRGQQVTLSCSPISGHRSVSWYQQTPGQGLQFLFEYFSETQRNKGNFPGRFSGRQFSNSRSEMNVSTLELGDSALYLCASSSGTGRRNEQFFGPGTRLTVL.

In regard to this clonotype: A much larger clone lies one base from this, so it may be a read error. The rearrangement links TRBV14 to TRBJ2-7; 10 positions match TRBD1. The CDR3 length is 14 residues. The J segment lost 5 bases and the V segment lost 4 bases, leaving 5 bases of the junction unmatched. The V gene's germline CDR1 is SGHDN and CDR2 FVKESK. CDR3 protein: CASSPTGGWHEQYF. CDR3 DNA sequence: TGTGCCAGCAGCCCGACAGGGGGCTGGCACGAGCAGTACTTC. The whole variable domain, filled in from reference TRBV14 and TRBJ2-7, reads EAGVTQFPSHSVIEKGQTVTLRCDPISGHDNLYWYRRVMGKEIKFLLHFVKESKQDESGMPNNRFLAERTGGTYSTLKVQPAELEDSGVYFCASSPTGGWHEQYFGPGTRLTVT.

Comment on this clonotype: A single base separates this from a much larger clone, so it may be a read error. CDR3 DNA sequence: TGTGCCAGTAGGTGTGTGTCCACAGGGTTTCAGCCCCAGCATTTT. It codes for CASRCVSTGFQPQHF. This chain links TRBV19 with TRBJ1-5; the D gene is possibly TRBD1 (6 bases). In germline, CDR1 is LNHDA, CDR2 SQIVND (reference sequence). The CDR3 runs to 15 residues. The germline V and J ends were trimmed by 6 bases and 6 bases, with 18 bases remaining between them. The full variable domain, in which reference TRBV19 and TRBJ1-5 provide the parts outside the CDR3, is DGGITQSPKYLFRKEGQNVTLSCEQNLNHDAMYWYRQDPGQGLRLIYYSQIVNDFQKGDIAEGYSVSREKKESFPLTVTSAQKNPTAFYLCASRCVSTGFQPQHFGDGTRLSIL.

This clonotype was picked up many times. The J gene is TRBJ2-5, the V gene TRBV20-1; 7 positions agree with TRBD2. Germline lookup yields CDR1 DFQATT and CDR2 SNEGSKA (reference sequence). J lost 5 bases, V lost 2 bases, and 8 bases had no gene match. There are 14 residues in the CDR3. This CDR3 reads CSARKGGSQETQYF. CDR3 nucleotides: TGCAGTGCTAGAAAAGGCGGGAGTCAGGAGACCCAGTACTTC.

The rearrangement uses TRBV15 and TRBJ2-5; 7 bases are shared with TRBD1. The V and J ends lost 5 bases and 2 bases, in that order; junction bases with no gene match: 5. The length of the CDR3 is 14 residues. Germline lookup yields CDR1 LNHNV and CDR2 YYDKDF (reference sequence). DNA of the CDR3: TGTGCCACCAGCGACAGACAGGGACAAGAGACCCAGTACTTC. Translating it yields CATSDRQGQETQYF.

V and J are TRBV24-1 and TRBJ2-6; D remains unclear. The CDR3 is made up of 15 amino acids. Between the trimmed V and J ends, which lost 5 bases and 1 base, there was a span of 8 bases. Germline values: CDR1 KGHDR, CDR2 SFDVKD. The CDR3 DNA sequence: TGTGCCACCAGTGTAAAAAGTTCTGGGGCCAACGTCCTGACTTTC. This translates into CATSVKSSGANVLTF.

This clonotype occurred many times. The CDR3 is CASRVLQGAGGYTF. The CDR3 DNA sequence: TGTGCCAGCAGGGTTCTACAGGGGGCGGGAGGCTACACCTTC. The chain carries TRBV12-3 or TRBV12-4 and TRBJ1-2; TRBD1 matches 9 bases. This CDR3 spans 14 amino acids. Trimming at V came to 6 bases and at J to 8 bases, leaving 10 bases not matched to a gene.

The chain couples TRBV29-1 to TRBJ1-5; D possibly corresponds to TRBD1 (6 bases). Between the trimmed V and J ends, which lost 6 bases and 5 bases, there was a span of 11 bases. CDR3 length: 12 amino acids. Germline CDR1 is SQVTM and CDR2 is ANQGSEA. The CDR3, as DNA: TGCAGCGTACGGACAGAGCATCAGCCCCAGCATTTT. Encoded protein: CSVRTEHQPQHF.

V and J are TRBV20-1 and TRBJ1-6; D is unresolved. The CDR3 has 13 amino acids. V gave up 0 bases and J gave up 8 bases, with 8 bases separating them. Germline lookup yields CDR1 DFQATT and CDR2 SNEGSKA (reference sequence). CDR3 sequence (DNA): TGCAGTGCTAGAGATCACGGGGATTCACCCCTCCACTTT. Its protein product is CSARDHGDSPLHF.

The chain has TRBV11-2 and TRBJ2-3, with 14 bases identical to TRBD2. Trimming removed 3 bases from V and 5 bases from J; junction bases left unmatched: 1. This CDR3 is 15 amino acids long. Germline V gene sequence: CDR1 SGHAT, CDR2 FQNNGV. DNA for the CDR3: TGTGCCAGCAGCTTCGGACTAGCGGGAGGAGATACGCAGTATTTT. Translated, it gives CASSFGLAGGDTQYF.

This clonotype appeared many times. This rearrangement joins TRBV29-1 to TRBJ2-3, with TRBD2 matching 10 bases. The length of the CDR3 is 15 residues. CDR1 is SQVTM and CDR2 is ANQGSEA in the germline V gene. Losses at the gene ends were 6 bases for V and 1 base for J; bases not matched to a gene: 7. CDR3 coding DNA: TGCAGCGTCCGAGAAAGCGGGAGGGGCACAGATACGCAGTATTTT. Translation: CSVRESGRGTDTQYF.

This chain joins TRBV10-3 and TRBJ1-2; D is perhaps TRBD1 (5 bases). Germline V gene data show CDR1 as ENHRY and CDR2 as SYGVKD. There are 12 residues in the CDR3. V dropped 6 bases and J dropped 2 bases, with 7 bases sitting between them. The CDR3 DNA follows: TGTGCCATCAGGGGGCCAAACTATGGCTACACCTTC. It specifies CAIRGPNYGYTF.

The table lists this clonotype with a few counts. The V and J genes are TRBV24-1 and TRBJ2-1; maybe TRBD2 (6 bases). The CDR3 has 13 residues. Per germline, CDR1 KGHDR and CDR2 SFDVKD. Trimming removed 5 bases from V and 8 bases from J, with 12 bases in between. DNA of the CDR3: TGTGCCACCAGTGCCCGGAGGGGCGATGAGCAGTTCTTC. This translates into CATSARRGDEQFF.

This chain links TRBV10-2 with TRBJ2-7; TRBD1 agrees at 10 bases. The CDR3 is 17 amino acids. The junction had 14 bases not matched to a gene; V was cut back by 6 bases and J by 3 bases. Germline CDR1 is WSHSY and CDR2 is SAAADI. The DNA of the CDR3 is TGCGCCAGCAGCACACGACTACCGGGACAGGGGATCTACGAGCAGTACTTC. Translating gives CASSTRLPGQGIYEQYF.

In its sample, this clonotype was seen many times. This chain links TRBV24-1 with TRBJ2-7; D could derive from TRBD1 or TRBD2 (5 bases each). Deletions cut 4 bases from V and 5 bases from J, with 11 bases between. CDR3 length: 13 residues. CDR1 is KGHDR, CDR2 SFDVKD, per germline. CDR3 nucleotides: TGTGCCACCAGTGAGATCAGGGACCACGAGCAGTACTTC. This codes for CATSEIRDHEQYF.

V is TRBV10-3 and J is TRBJ2-3; a possible D gene is TRBD1 (5 bases). The V end was cut by 6 bases, the J end by 3 bases, with 19 bases between. The germline V gene has CDR1 ENHRY and CDR2 SYGVKD. CDR3 size: 16 residues. CDR3 sequence: CAISDGQELTTDTQYF. The CDR3 DNA sequence: TGTGCCATCAGCGATGGACAAGAACTCACGACAGATACGCAGTATTTT.

This chain joins TRBV19 and TRBJ2-5; 9 nucleotides line up with TRBD1. The CDR3 is 18 residues long. CDR1 and CDR2 from the germline V gene are LNHDA and SQIVND (reference sequence). The V segment lost 4 bases and the J segment 4 bases; nucleotides outside the gene matches: 16. The chain's CDR3 is CASSSSFRGQGFLETQYF. The CDR3 DNA follows: TGTGCCAGTAGTAGCAGTTTTAGGGGACAGGGTTTTTTAGAGACCCAGTACTTC.

The rearrangement uses TRBV14 and TRBJ2-3; D unclear. Germline assignment: CDR1 SGHDN and CDR2 FVKESK. The CDR3 extends over 11 amino acids. Trimming stripped 4 bases from V and 9 bases from J, with 8 bases between. CDR3 sequence: CASSRAGTQYF. CDR3 nucleotide sequence: TGTGCCAGCAGCCGGGCAGGCACGCAGTATTTT. Variable domain in full (rest from reference TRBV14 and TRBJ2-3): EAGVTQFPSHSVIEKGQTVTLRCDPISGHDNLYWYRRVMGKEIKFLLHFVKESKQDESGMPNNRFLAERTGGTYSTLKVQPAELEDSGVYFCASSRAGTQYFGPGTRLTVL.

The rearrangement joins TRBV4-1 to TRBJ2-7; D remains ambiguous. V lost 0 bases, J lost 7 bases, and 13 bases lay in between. CDR1 and CDR2 (germline): MGHRA, YSYEKL. The CDR3 runs 14 residues. The CDR3 bases are TGCGCCAGCAGCCAAGATAAGCTTGGCGTAGAGCAGTACTTC. It codes for CASSQDKLGVEQYF.